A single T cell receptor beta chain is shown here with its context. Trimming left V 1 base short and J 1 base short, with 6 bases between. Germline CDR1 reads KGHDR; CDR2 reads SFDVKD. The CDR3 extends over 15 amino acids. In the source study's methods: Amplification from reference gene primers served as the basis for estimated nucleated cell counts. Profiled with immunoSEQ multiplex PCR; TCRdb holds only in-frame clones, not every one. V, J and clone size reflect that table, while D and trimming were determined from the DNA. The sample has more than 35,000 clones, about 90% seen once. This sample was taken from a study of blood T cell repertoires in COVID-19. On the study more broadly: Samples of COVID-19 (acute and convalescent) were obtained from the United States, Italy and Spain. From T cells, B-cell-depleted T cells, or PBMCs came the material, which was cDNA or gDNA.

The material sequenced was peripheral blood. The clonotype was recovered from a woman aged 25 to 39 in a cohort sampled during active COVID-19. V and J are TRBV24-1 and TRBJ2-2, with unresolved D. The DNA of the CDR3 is TGTGCCACCAGTGATTTTGGAGAGAACACCGGGGAGCTGTTTTTT. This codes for CATSDFGENTGELFF.